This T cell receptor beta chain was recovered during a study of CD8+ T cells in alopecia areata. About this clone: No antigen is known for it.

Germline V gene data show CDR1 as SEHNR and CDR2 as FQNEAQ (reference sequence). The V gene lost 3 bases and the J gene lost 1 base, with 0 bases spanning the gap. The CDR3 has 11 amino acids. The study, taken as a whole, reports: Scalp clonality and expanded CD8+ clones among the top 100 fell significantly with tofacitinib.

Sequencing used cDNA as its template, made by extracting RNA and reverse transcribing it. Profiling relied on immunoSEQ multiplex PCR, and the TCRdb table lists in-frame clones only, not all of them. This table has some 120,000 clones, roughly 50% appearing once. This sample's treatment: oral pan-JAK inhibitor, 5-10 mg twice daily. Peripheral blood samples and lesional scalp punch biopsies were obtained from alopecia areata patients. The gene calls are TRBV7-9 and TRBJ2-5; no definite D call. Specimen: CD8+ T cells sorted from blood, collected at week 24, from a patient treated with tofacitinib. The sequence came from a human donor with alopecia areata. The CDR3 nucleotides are TGTGCCAGCAGCTTCCAAGAGACCCAGTACTTC. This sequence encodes CASSFQETQYF.